Listed below are T cell receptor beta chains from one sample, sequenced in a study of cytomegalovirus exposure and HLA in healthy donors. Generated by immunoSEQ multiplex PCR, the TCRdb table keeps only in-frame clones and is missing some. The top ten hold around 1.6% of the sample, which has fewer than 250,000 clones, around three quarters seen once. Source material: PBMCs. These receptor sequences come from a woman aged 18-29 years in good health and CMV-seronegative. The CDR3 runs from the conserved cysteine through the conserved F or W.

v_gene	j_gene	CDR3aa
TRBV29-1	TRBJ1-1	CSVLEMNTEAFF
TRBV27	TRBJ2-7	CASSPRQGSTYEQYF
TRBV27	TRBJ2-5	CASSLSGGAGETQYF
TRBV7-9	TRBJ2-3	CASSRFSGTGSTDTQYF
TRBV19	TRBJ1-5	CASSLGWRDQPQHF
TRBV13	TRBJ1-1	CASSSSGGLAFTEAFF
TRBV4-1	TRBJ1-1	CASSQEGTGKAFF
TRBV21-1	TRBJ2-7	CASRRYEQYF
TRBV18	TRBJ2-3	CASSPSGEWDTQYF
TRBV6-1	TRBJ1-2	CASSEERLRGYTF
TRBV5-1	TRBJ2-5	CATGEGSNQETQYF
TRBV30	TRBJ1-2	CAWSVGSGGYTF
TRBV25-1	TRBJ1-1	CASSELRGTHNTEAFF
TRBV2	TRBJ2-7	CASSPTPTGSYEQYF
TRBV6-1	TRBJ2-2	CASSELRGSGELFF
TRBV25-1	TRBJ1-5	CASSEGGFNQPQHF
TRBV28	TRBJ2-2	CASSLYASGTGGSGELFF
TRBV9	TRBJ2-4	CASSAPGGQGSQYF
TRBV2	TRBJ1-3	CASSEVALDTIYF
TRBV6-1	TRBJ1-2	CASSDTGWGYTF